This T cell receptor (beta chain) came from a study of CD8 T cells in Susac syndrome. Germline CDR1 and CDR2: DFQATT and SNEGSKA (reference sequence). The CDR3 runs 16 residues. The V and J ends lost 0 bases and 3 bases respectively, with 16 bases between them. Note on this clonotype: Its specificity is unknown.

Study-level results: It was acknowledged in the study that its TCR sequencing and HLA analysis involved a relatively small number of individuals.

RNA in amounts of 0.5 to 1 ug was reverse transcribed with random hexamers. MiXCR, applied by TCRdb to the immunoSEQ multiplex PCR reads, yields one record per CDR3 protein. The table includes roughly 200,000 distinct CDR3 sequences, over 85% detected once. The sequenced sample was CD4+ T cells from PBMCs. The chain employs TRBV20-1 and TRBJ2-3; a possible D gene is TRBD1 (7 bases). This TCR was recovered from a human donor in good health. DNA for the CDR3: TGCAGTGCTAGAGATCCCCAGGGGGGTGTGACAGATACGCAGTATTTT. This codes for CSARDPQGGVTDTQYF.